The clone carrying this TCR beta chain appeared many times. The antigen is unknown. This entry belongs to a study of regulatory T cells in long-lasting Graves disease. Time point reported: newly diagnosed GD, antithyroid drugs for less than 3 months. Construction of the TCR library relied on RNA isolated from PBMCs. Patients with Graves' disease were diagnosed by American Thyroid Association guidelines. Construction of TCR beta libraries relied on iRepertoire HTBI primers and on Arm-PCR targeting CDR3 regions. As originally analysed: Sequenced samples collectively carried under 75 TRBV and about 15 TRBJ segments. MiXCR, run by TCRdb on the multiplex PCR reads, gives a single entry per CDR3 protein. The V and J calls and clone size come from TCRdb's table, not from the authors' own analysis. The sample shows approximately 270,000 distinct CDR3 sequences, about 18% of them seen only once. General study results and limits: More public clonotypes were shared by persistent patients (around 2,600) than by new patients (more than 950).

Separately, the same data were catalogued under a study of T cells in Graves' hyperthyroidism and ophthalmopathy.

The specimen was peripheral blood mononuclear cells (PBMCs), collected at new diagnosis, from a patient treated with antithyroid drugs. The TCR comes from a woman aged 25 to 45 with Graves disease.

DNA of the CDR3: TGTGCCAGCAGTCGCTCGTTGAGCTCTGGAAACACCATATATTTT. Translating it yields CASSRSLSSGNTIYF. The rearrangement links TRBV2 to TRBJ1-3, with D uncertain. Trimming shortened V by 5 bases and J by 0 bases, and 11 bases separated the two germline ends. The CDR3 is made up of 15 amino acids. Per germline, CDR1 SNHLY and CDR2 FYNNEI.